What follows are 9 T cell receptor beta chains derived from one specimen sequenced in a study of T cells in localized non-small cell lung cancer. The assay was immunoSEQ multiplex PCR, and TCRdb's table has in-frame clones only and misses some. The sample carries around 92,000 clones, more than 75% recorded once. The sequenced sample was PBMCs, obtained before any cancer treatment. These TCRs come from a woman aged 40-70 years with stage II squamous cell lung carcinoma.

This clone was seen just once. The CDR3 nucleotides read TGTGCCATCCAGGGTGGTACAGATACGCAGTATTTT. Translated: CAIQGGTDTQYF. The chain recombines TRBV10-3 with TRBJ2-3; D is possibly TRBD1 (5 bases). Trimming took 8 bases from V and 3 from J, leaving 9 bases between them. The CDR3 covers 12 residues. Germline V gives CDR1 ENHRY, CDR2 SYGVKD.

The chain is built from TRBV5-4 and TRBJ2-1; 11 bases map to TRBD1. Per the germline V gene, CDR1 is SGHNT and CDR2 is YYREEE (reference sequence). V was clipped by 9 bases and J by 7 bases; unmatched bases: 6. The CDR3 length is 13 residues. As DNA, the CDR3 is TGTGCCAAGGGCTGGGACAGGGGGAATGAGCAGTTCTTC. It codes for CAKGWDRGNEQFF.

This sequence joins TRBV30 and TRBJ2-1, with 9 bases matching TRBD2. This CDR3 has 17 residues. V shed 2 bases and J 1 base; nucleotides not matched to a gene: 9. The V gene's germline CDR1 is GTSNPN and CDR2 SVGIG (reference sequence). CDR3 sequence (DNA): TGTGCCTGGAGTAGCGGGAGGCCCCCAAGGTCCTACAATGAGCAGTTCTTC. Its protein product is CAWSSGRPPRSYNEQFF.

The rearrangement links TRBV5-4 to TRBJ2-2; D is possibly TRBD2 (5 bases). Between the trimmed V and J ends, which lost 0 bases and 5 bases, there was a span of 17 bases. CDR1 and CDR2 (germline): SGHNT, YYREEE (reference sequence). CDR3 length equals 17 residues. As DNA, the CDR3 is TGTGCCAGCAGCTTGGGAGGGCGCGACGTGAGAACCGGGGAGCTGTTTTTT. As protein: CASSLGGRDVRTGELFF.

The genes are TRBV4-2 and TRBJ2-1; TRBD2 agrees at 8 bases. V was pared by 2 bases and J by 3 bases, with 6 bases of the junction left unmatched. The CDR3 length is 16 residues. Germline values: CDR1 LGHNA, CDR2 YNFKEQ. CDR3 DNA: TGTGCCAGCAGCCAACTAAGCGGGGGCTTCTACAATGAGCAGTTCTTC. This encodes CASSQLSGGFYNEQFF.

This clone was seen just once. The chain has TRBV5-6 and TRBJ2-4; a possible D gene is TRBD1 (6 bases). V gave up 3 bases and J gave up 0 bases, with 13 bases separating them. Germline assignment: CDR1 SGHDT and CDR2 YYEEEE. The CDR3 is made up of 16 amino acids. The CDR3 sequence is CASSSPGQLAKNIQYF. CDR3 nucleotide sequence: TGTGCCAGCAGCTCCCCGGGACAATTAGCCAAAAACATTCAGTACTTC.

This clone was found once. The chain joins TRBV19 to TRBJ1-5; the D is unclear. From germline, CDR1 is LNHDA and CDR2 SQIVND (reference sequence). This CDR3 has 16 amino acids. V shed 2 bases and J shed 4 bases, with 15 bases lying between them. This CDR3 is CASSIWKQARNQPQHF. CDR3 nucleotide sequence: TGTGCCAGTAGTATATGGAAGCAGGCAAGGAATCAGCCCCAGCATTTT. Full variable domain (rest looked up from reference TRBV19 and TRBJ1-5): DGGITQSPKYLFRKEGQNVTLSCEQNLNHDAMYWYRQDPGQGLRLIYYSQIVNDFQKGDIAEGYSVSREKKESFPLTVTSAQKNPTAFYLCASSIWKQARNQPQHFGDGTRLSIL.

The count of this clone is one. CDR3 sequence (DNA): TGTGCCAGCAGTGAAAGCGGGGGTGGGCGCGAGCAGTACTTC. Protein sequence: CASSESGGGREQYF. V is TRBV6-1 and J is TRBJ2-7; 8 nucleotides line up with TRBD2. The CDR3 runs to 14 residues. With 2 bases clipped from V and 6 bases from J, the junction kept 6 bases outside the gene matches. Per the germline V gene, CDR1 is MNHNS and CDR2 is SASEGT.

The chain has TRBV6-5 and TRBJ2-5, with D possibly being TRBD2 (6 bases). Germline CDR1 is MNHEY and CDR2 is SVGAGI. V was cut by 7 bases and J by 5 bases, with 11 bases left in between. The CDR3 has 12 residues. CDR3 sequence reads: CASKGGTETQYF. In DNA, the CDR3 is TGTGCCAGCAAGGGAGGAACGGAGACCCAGTACTTC.